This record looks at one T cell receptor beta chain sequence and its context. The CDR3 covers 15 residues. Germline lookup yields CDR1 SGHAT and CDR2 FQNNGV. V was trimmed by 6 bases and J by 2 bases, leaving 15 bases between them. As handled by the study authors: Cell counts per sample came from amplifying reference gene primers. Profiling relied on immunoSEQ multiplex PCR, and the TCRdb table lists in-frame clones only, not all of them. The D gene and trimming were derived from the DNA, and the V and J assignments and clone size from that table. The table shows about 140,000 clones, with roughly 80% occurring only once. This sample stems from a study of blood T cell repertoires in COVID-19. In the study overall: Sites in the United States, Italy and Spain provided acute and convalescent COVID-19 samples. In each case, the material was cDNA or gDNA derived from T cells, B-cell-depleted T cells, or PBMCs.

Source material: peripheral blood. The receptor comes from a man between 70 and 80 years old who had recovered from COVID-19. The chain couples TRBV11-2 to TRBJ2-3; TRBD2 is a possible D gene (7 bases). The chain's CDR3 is CASRVRGGPTDTQYF. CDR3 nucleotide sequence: TGTGCCAGCAGAGTAAGGGGGGGCCCCACAGATACGCAGTATTTT. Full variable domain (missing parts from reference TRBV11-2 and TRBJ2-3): EAGVAQSPRYKIIEKRQSVAFWCNPISGHATLYWYQQILGQGPKLLIQFQNNGVVDDSQLPKDRFSAERLKGVDSTLKIQPAKLEDSAVYLCASRVRGGPTDTQYFGPGTRLTVL.